The subject of this entry is one TCR beta chain. This sample stems from a study of radiation and T cells in renal cell carcinoma. CDR1 and CDR2 from the germline V gene are SSHAT and FNYEAQ (reference sequence). This CDR3 region has 13 residues. Germline trimming cut 6 bases from V and 7 bases from J; bases unmatched to any gene: 3. Noted time point: baseline pretreatment blood. Treatment reported: 15 Gy SBRT to primary tumor, nephrectomy 4 weeks later. Assay used: immunoSEQ multiplex PCR; TCRdb lists only in-frame clones, some missing. The sample lists about 49,000 clones, 65% to 90% occurring once. The specimen comprised blood, sampled from a patient whose treatment included radiotherapy and nephrectomy. The rearrangement links TRBV7-7 to TRBJ2-1; 10 positions match TRBD1. This receptor was taken from a woman in her seventies with renal cell carcinoma. CDR3 nucleotides: TGTGCCAGCAGTTTGGACAGGGGGAATGAGCAGTTCTTC. Its protein product is CASSLDRGNEQFF.